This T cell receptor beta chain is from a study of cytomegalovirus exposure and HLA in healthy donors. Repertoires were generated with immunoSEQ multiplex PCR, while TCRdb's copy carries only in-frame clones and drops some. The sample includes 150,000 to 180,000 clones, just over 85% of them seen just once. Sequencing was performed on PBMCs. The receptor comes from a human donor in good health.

The DNA for the CDR3 is TGTGCCACCCGTCGCGGGGGCGGCGGGGCAGATACGCAGTATTTT. Its protein is CATRRGGGGADTQYF. The rearrangement uses TRBV19 and TRBJ2-3; D may be TRBD2 (7 bases). The CDR3 sequence is 15 residues long. Germline assignment: CDR1 LNHDA and CDR2 SQIVND (reference sequence). Deletions cut 10 bases from V and 4 bases from J, with 21 bases between.